This T cell receptor beta chain was obtained from a study of shared clonotypes between healthy human individuals. Overall study: The study used three CD4 naive, three CD4 memory, two CD8 naive and one CD8 memory plate per donor.

The naive CD8 subset, CD45RO-negative cells positively selected for CCR7, excluded terminally differentiated effector memory CD45RA+ cells. Germline assignment: CDR1 SGHAT and CDR2 FQDESV (reference sequence). Trimming pared 5 bases from V and 6 bases from J, leaving 20 bases between. The CDR3 contains 15 residues. The data were produced by immunoSEQ multiplex PCR, yet TCRdb's version contains in-frame clones alone and is incomplete. The sample carries about 800,000 clones, 95% to 97% recorded once. Sequenced: naive CD8+ T cells sorted from blood. The chain employs TRBV11-1 and TRBJ2-7, with a weak D call TRBD2 (7 bases). The sequence was obtained from a man aged 30 to 39 in good health. In nucleotides, the CDR3 is TGTGCCAGCAGCCTCCCCCGGGGGGCAGCCGGCGAGCAGTACTTC. It codes for CASSLPRGAAGEQYF.